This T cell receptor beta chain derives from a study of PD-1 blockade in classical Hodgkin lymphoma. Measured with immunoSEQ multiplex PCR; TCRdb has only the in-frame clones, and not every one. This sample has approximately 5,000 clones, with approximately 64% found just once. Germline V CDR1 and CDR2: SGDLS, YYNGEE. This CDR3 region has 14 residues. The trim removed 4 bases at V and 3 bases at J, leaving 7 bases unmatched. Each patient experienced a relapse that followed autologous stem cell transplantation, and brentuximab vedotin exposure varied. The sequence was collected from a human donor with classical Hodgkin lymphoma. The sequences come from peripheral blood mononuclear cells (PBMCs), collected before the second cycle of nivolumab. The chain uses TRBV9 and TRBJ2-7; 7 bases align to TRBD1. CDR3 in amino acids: CASSLYGQDYEQYF. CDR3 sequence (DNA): TGTGCCAGCAGCCTCTATGGACAGGACTACGAGCAGTACTTC.